This is a list of T cell receptor beta chains from one sample in a study of vaccination and CD4 T cells after COVID-19. No antigen is known for these receptors. Each CDR3 protein gets one entry after TCRdb re-called the PCR reads with MiXCR. The sample consists of under 20,000 distinct CDR3 sequences, about 38% of them appearing once. Sequenced input: cultured CD4+ T cells from blood. These receptors all stem from a human donor with COVID-19. The CDR3 runs from the conserved cysteine through the conserved F or W. Each record gives: V gene, D gene, J gene, CDR3 protein. D genes are given only for firm matches.

TRBV5-8	.	TRBJ2-4	CASSLNPGPNIQYF
TRBV28	.	TRBJ1-2	CASSFGQTYGYTF
TRBV24-1	.	TRBJ1-5	CATNGRSSNPVYSNQPQHF
TRBV27	.	TRBJ1-6	CASTERSFYNSPLHF
TRBV7-8	TRBD1	TRBJ1-4	CASSFAGQGSEKLFF
TRBV6-2/TRBV6-3	TRBD1	TRBJ1-1	CASSYDRDNAFF
TRBV12-3/TRBV12-4	TRBD2	TRBJ2-1	CASSSLAGTLAEQFF
TRBV7-9	TRBD1	TRBJ1-1	CASSPQGAVNTEAFF
TRBV11-2	.	TRBJ2-7	CASSPPAGTRIHEQYF
TRBV11-3	.	TRBJ1-2	CASSRGTNRVGYTF
TRBV20-1	.	TRBJ1-2	CSARDRRISALYGYTF
TRBV20-1	TRBD1	TRBJ2-5	CSVGVGTGKETQYF
TRBV7-2	.	TRBJ1-5	CASSSSGRPNQPQHF
TRBV29-1	TRBD1	TRBJ1-4	CSVQTGVSNEKLFF
TRBV7-9	TRBD2	TRBJ2-6	CASSLGGGSWANVLTF
TRBV21-1	.	TRBJ1-6	CASSAAPPPVNSPLHF
TRBV6-2/TRBV6-3	TRBD1	TRBJ1-2	CASSYRSDRGRYTF
TRBV7-6	TRBD1	TRBJ1-3	CASSPRDREGNTIYF
TRBV10-3	.	TRBJ2-1	CATFRGGKNGNEQFF
TRBV6-1	.	TRBJ1-3	CASRDLVNTIYF
TRBV20-1	.	TRBJ2-7	CSARVGEWEQYF
TRBV6-4	.	TRBJ1-5	CASSENWGNQPQHF
TRBV6-5	TRBD1	TRBJ1-2	CASSSITGGYGYTF
TRBV10-3	TRBD1	TRBJ2-2	CAISVGQEAGELFF
TRBV27	.	TRBJ1-1	CASSLLPSNTEAFF
TRBV5-4	.	TRBJ1-6	CASSLSGGQNNSPLHF
TRBV6-1	.	TRBJ1-3	CASSGTGRSGNTIYF
TRBV7-3	TRBD1	TRBJ1-2	CASSGSGGGYTF
TRBV20-1	.	TRBJ2-1	CSVGPQIRQIDSHNEQFF
TRBV20-1	.	TRBJ2-3	CSARAQEGPGREYF
TRBV6-5	.	TRBJ1-2	CASSYSSQGRNGYTF
TRBV20-1	TRBD1	TRBJ1-5	CSAANRDRALSPQHF
TRBV6-1	TRBD1	TRBJ1-5	CASSRTGIGNQPQHF
TRBV11-3	TRBD2	TRBJ2-5	CASSPGTSGLGETQYF
TRBV6-1	TRBD1	TRBJ1-6	CATGQGNPPLHF
TRBV5-1	.	TRBJ1-5	CASSPGLNPGYNQPQHF